The clone carrying this T cell receptor beta chain came up a few times. Using a J-beta primer mix together with a sample-barcoded 5' primer, a second PCR was run for about 7 to 12 cycles. Every cDNA molecule carried a tag from a template-switch adaptor bearing 12 random nucleotides. MiXCR was run by TCRdb on the 5' RACE reads, yielding one entry per CDR3 protein. This table has about 770,000 distinct CDR3 sequences, roughly 44% appearing once. Donation came from healthy Caucasian individuals in Russia who were aged roughly 6 to 95. The entry originates in a study of blood T cells in healthy people across ages. The ends lost 7 bases at V and 4 bases at J; junction bases unmatched: 13. The CDR3 spans 15 residues. CDR1 and CDR2 from the germline V gene are MNHNS and SASEGT.

The chain is built from TRBV6-1 and TRBJ2-7; 7 bases are shared with TRBD1. The origin of this receptor is a man between 60 and 75 years old in good health. What was sequenced was blood. The CDR3 reads CASIPFGTVSYEQYF. For the CDR3, the DNA is TGTGCCAGCATCCCTTTCGGGACAGTCTCTTACGAGCAGTACTTC.